This T cell receptor beta chain stems from a study of blood T cells in healthy people across ages. Germline V gives CDR1 KGHSH, CDR2 LQKENI. CDR3 length equals 15 residues. V gave up 2 bases and J gave up 10 bases, with 20 bases separating them. A J-beta primer mix and a sample-barcoded 5' primer were used in a second PCR of roughly 6 to 11 cycles. Every molecule of cDNA carried a tag from a template-switch adaptor with 12 random nucleotides. TCRdb re-analysed the 5' RACE reads in MiXCR, keeping a single row per CDR3 protein. Counted here are 800,000 to 1,000,000 distinct CDR3 sequences, around 46% occurring once; the ten biggest clones make up around 15%.

This receptor was identified in a man aged 30-40 years in good health. Source material: blood. The V call is TRBV18, the J call TRBJ1-2, with D perhaps matching TRBD1 (6 bases). CDR3 residues: CASSPSKTGNSDYTF. DNA of the CDR3: TGTGCCAGCTCACCATCAAAGACAGGCAACTCTGACTACACCTTC.